This record covers a single TCR beta chain. Its specific antigen is unknown. No quality values exist for individual bases; no much larger clone is one base distant. Including cysteine and phenylalanine, the CDR3 has 14 amino acids. This entry keeps only the CDR3 DNA: 42 bases, framed from base 1. This sample was included in a study of esophageal squamous cell carcinoma under preoperative chemotherapy (dated by TCRdb to between 2017 and 2018). In terms of the full investigation: Both tumor-infiltrating lymphocytes and peripheral blood T cells had their TCR repertoires profiled in the study. The study assessed how paclitaxel-nedaplatin chemotherapy affected T-cell receptor repertoires in patients with esophageal squamous cell carcinoma. The cohort comprised five patients with primary esophageal squamous cell carcinoma. Repertoires from samples obtained before paclitaxel-nedaplatin therapy were compared with repertoires from samples obtained after paclitaxel-nedaplatin therapy.

This specimen's time point label, per the study, means: after preoperative PTX-NDP chemotherapy. Patients received paclitaxel-nedaplatin as preoperative chemotherapy before surgery. The library was made by PCR. Sequencing was carried out with a HiSeq X Ten. TCR repertoires were characterized by high-throughput sequencing. The public sequencing data were trimmed at Q25 with fastp and processed into clonotypes with MiXCR by TCRdb, which kept only in-frame beta chains. Identical CDR3 proteins give one entry, which carries the most common genes and DNA. In all, the sample holds some 18,000 distinct CDR3 sequences, and around 46% of those were seen once. Jointly, the top ten make up around 29% of the sample. Summary of the overall study and its limitations: Immediate and substantial changes in clonotype frequency were induced by paclitaxel-nedaplatin therapy, and contraction rather than amplification was more likely to be observed among abundant clones. A significant increase in TCR diversity was observed in peripheral T cells after chemotherapy, whereas no such increase was observed in tumor-infiltrating lymphocytes. The cohort was small, with only 4 to 6 patients with esophageal squamous cell carcinoma analyzed. Rather than arising solely from local clonal changes, post-treatment tumor-infiltrating lymphocytes appeared to come partly from peripheral T cells that migrated into the tumor.

Sampling was conducted from a patient given preoperative chemotherapy. The chain links TRBV12-3 or TRBV12-4 with TRBJ2-5; the D match is possibly TRBD1 or TRBD2, with 5 bases aligned in each. The DNA end favors TRBJ2-7, so the J call may be wrong. The receptor's source is a human donor with esophageal squamous cell carcinoma. The donor label of this sample is uncertain. The nucleotide sequence reads TGTGCCAGCAGTTTAGGGGGGTCCCTCTACGAGCAGTACTTC. This is translated as CASSLGGSLYEQYF.